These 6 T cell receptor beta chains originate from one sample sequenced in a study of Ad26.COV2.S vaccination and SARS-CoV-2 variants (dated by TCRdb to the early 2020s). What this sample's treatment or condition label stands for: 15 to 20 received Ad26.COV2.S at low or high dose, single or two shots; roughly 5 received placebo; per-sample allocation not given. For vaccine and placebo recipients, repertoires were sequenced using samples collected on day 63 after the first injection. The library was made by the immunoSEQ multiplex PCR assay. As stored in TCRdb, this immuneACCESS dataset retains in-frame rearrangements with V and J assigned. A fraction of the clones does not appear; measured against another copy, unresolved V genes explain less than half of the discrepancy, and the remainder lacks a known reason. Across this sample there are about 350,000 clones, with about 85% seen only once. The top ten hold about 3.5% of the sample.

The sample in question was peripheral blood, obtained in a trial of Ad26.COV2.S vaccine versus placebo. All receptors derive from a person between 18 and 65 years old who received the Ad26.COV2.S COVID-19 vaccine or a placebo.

The CDR3 nucleotides are TGTGCCAGCAGTCTAGGGACAGTTGAAGCTTTCTTT. This translates into CASSLGTVEAFF. The V and J genes are TRBV6-5 and TRBJ1-1, with 7 bases lining up with TRBD1. Germline CDR1 MNHEY, CDR2 SVGAGI. The length of the CDR3 is 12 residues. J was trimmed by 7 bases and V by 5 bases; bases with no gene match: 4.

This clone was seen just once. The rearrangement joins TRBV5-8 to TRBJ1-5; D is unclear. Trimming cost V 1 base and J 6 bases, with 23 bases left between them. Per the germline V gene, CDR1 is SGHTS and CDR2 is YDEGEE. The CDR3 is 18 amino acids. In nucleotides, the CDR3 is TGTGCCAGCAGCTTGTCTGTCAGATCGATAGCATGGGGTCAGCCCCAGCATTTT. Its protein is CASSLSVRSIAWGQPQHF.

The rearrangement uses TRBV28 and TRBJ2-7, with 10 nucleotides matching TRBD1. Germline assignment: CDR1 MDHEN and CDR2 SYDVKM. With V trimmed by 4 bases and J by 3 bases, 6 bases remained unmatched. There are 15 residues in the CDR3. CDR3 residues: CASSSGTGDYYEQYF. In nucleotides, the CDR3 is TGTGCCAGCAGTTCTGGGACAGGGGATTACTACGAGCAGTACTTC.

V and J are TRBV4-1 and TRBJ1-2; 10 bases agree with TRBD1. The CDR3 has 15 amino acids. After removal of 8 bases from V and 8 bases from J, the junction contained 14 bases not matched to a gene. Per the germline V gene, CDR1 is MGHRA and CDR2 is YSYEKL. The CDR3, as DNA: TGCGCCAGCGTGGAACGGACAGGGGGGTTTGGAGGCTACACCTTC. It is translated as CASVERTGGFGGYTF.

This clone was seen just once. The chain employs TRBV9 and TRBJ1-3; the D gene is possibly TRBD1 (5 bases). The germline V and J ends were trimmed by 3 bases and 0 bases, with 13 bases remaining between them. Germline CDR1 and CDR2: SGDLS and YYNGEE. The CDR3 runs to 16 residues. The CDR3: CASSDSAGTSGNTIYF. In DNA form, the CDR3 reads TGTGCCAGCAGCGATTCCGCAGGGACCTCTGGAAACACCATATATTTT.

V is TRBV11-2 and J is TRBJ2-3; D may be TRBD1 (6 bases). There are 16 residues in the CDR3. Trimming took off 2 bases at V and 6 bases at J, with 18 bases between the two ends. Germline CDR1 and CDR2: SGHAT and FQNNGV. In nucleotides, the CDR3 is TGTGCCAGCAGCTTAATCCAGGGGTCTTCTTCGGATACGCAGTATTTT. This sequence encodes CASSLIQGSSSDTQYF.